The rows below give T cell receptor beta chains drawn from one sample of a study of cytomegalovirus exposure and HLA in healthy donors. The assay was immunoSEQ multiplex PCR, and TCRdb's table has in-frame clones only and misses some. The sample records approximately 110,000 clones, around two thirds being singletons. The sample taken for sequencing was PBMCs. The source of these receptors is a man aged 55 to 70 in good health and CMV-seropositive. Each CDR3 is given with its conserved first and last residue. D genes are given only for firm matches. Rows give clone size only sometimes, using once, few, many, or a class for an expanded clone.

>TRBV5-1|.|TRBJ2-2|TRBD1
CASRGTGDTGELFF
TGCGCCAGCAGAGGGACAGGGGACACCGGGGAGCTGTTTTTT
>TRBV29-1|.|TRBJ2-5|.
CSVGSGEERAQYF
TGCAGCGTGGGGAGTGGGGAAGAGAGGGCCCAGTACTTC
>TRBV10-2|once|TRBJ2-1|.
CASSDNYNEQFF
TGCGCCAGCAGTGATAATTACAATGAGCAGTTCTTC
>TRBV7-8|.|TRBJ2-3|TRBD2
CASALVGGSTDTQYF
TGTGCCAGCGCCCTGGTCGGGGGGAGCACAGATACGCAGTATTTT
>TRBV19|.|TRBJ1-2|.
CASSPRPRGGYTF
TGTGCCAGTAGTCCCCGACCCAGGGGTGGCTACACCTTC
>TRBV10-3|.|TRBJ1-6|.
CAASRGFDSPLHF
TGTGCCGCCTCCAGGGGATTTGATTCACCCCTCCACTTT
>TRBV9|.|TRBJ2-5|TRBD2
CASSVVASGGAREETQYF
TGTGCCAGCAGCGTAGTTGCTAGCGGGGGGGCACGAGAAGAGACCCAGTACTTC
>TRBV7-2|.|TRBJ1-2|.
CASSLSHQGGIRGYTF
TGTGCCAGCAGCCTATCCCACCAGGGAGGGATTCGCGGCTACACCTTC
>TRBV29-1|.|TRBJ2-3|TRBD2
CSGAGLAGGSDTQYF
TGCAGCGGAGCTGGACTAGCGGGGGGGTCGGATACGCAGTATTTT
>TRBV6-5|.|TRBJ1-2|TRBD1
CASRKVTGDYGYTF
TGTGCCAGCAGAAAAGTGACAGGGGATTATGGCTACACCTTC
>TRBV4-1|.|TRBJ2-3|TRBD1
CASSNAFGQVDSDTQYF
TGCGCCAGCAGCAACGCATTCGGACAGGTTGACTCTGATACGCAGTATTTT
>TRBV5-8|once|TRBJ2-5|TRBD2
CASSSGRMSGGQETQYF
TGTGCCAGCAGCTCCGGTAGGATGAGCGGGGGGCAAGAGACCCAGTACTTC
>TRBV5-1|few|TRBJ1-4|.
CASSSPGDNEKLFF
TGCGCCAGCAGCTCCCCAGGGGACAATGAAAAACTGTTTTTT
>TRBV30|.|TRBJ1-1|TRBD1
CAWSRQGAAEAFF
TGTGCCTGGAGTAGACAGGGCGCGGCTGAAGCTTTCTTT
>TRBV19|.|TRBJ2-6|.
CASSRASSGANVLTF
TGTGCCAGTAGCAGGGCCAGCTCTGGGGCCAACGTCCTGACTTTC
>TRBV5-1|.|TRBJ2-5|.
CASSLRGTQETQYF
TGCGCCAGCAGCTTGAGGGGGACCCAAGAGACCCAGTACTTC
>TRBV6-1|.|TRBJ1-3|.
CASSEVAGGGNTIYF
TGTGCCAGCAGTGAAGTGGCCGGGGGAGGAAACACCATATATTTT
>TRBV19|.|TRBJ1-4|TRBD1
CASSETGEAKLFF
TGTGCCAGTAGTGAGACAGGGGAGGCGAAACTGTTTTTT
>TRBV6-1|.|TRBJ2-7|.
CASSEFQGPYEQYF
TGTGCCAGCAGTGAATTTCAGGGGCCCTACGAGCAGTACTTC
>TRBV2|.|TRBJ1-2|TRBD1
CASSARGKQGYGYTF
TGTGCCAGCAGCGCCAGGGGGAAGCAAGGCTATGGCTACACCTTC
>TRBV2|.|TRBJ1-2|TRBD1
CASSSQGAGYGYTF
TGTGCCAGCAGTTCTCAGGGGGCAGGCTATGGCTACACCTTC
>TRBV5-1|.|TRBJ2-5|TRBD2
CASSAGLAGGLEETQYF
TGCGCCAGCAGCGCGGGACTAGCGGGGGGGCTTGAAGAGACCCAGTACTTC
>TRBV6-4|medium-sized|TRBJ2-1|.
CASSDSDNNEQFF
TGTGCCAGCAGTGACTCGGACAACAATGAGCAGTTCTTC
>TRBV2|.|TRBJ2-1|.
CASRDPGGGGSNEQFF
TGTGCCAGCAGAGACCCGGGAGGGGGCGGGAGTAATGAGCAGTTCTTC
>TRBV4-1|.|TRBJ2-3|TRBD2
CASSPGLAGGPDTQYF
TGCGCCAGCAGCCCCGGACTAGCGGGGGGGCCAGATACGCAGTATTTT
>TRBV5-4|.|TRBJ1-1|.
CASSLVADNTEAFF
TGTGCCAGCAGCTTGGTGGCAGATAACACTGAAGCTTTCTTT
>TRBV10-1|.|TRBJ2-3|TRBD2
CASSEASGETDTQYF
TGCGCCAGCAGTGAGGCCAGCGGGGAGACAGATACGCAGTATTTT
>TRBV14|.|TRBJ2-3|.
CASSQDRPGASPGGDTQYF
TGTGCCAGCAGCCAAGATAGACCAGGGGCGAGCCCCGGGGGGGATACGCAGTATTTT
>TRBV27|.|TRBJ1-1|.
CASSRRGIAEAFF
TGTGCCAGCAGTCGGAGGGGAATTGCTGAAGCTTTCTTT
>TRBV19|few|TRBJ2-7|TRBD1
CASSRQGALGEQYF
TGTGCCAGTAGTAGACAGGGGGCTCTGGGCGAGCAGTACTTC
>TRBV15|.|TRBJ1-5|.
CATSRPPAHSGAQHF
TGTGCCACCAGCCGTCCCCCGGCCCACTCCGGGGCCCAGCATTTT
>TRBV28|.|TRBJ2-3|.
CASSFQTTSGYTDTQYF
TGTGCCAGCAGTTTTCAGACAACCAGCGGCTACACAGATACGCAGTATTTT
>TRBV6-5|.|TRBJ2-5|TRBD1
CASSAWDRGGTQYF
TGTGCCAGCAGCGCATGGGACAGGGGGGGGACCCAGTACTTC
>TRBV28|.|TRBJ2-7|TRBD2
CASSPRDGGYSYEQYF
TGTGCCAGCAGTCCCCGCGACGGGGGGTACTCCTACGAGCAGTACTTC
>TRBV28|.|TRBJ2-7|.
CASTLGVVDEQYF
TGTGCCAGCACCTTGGGAGTGGTCGACGAGCAGTACTTC
>TRBV11-3|.|TRBJ2-3|.
CASSLGQLTDTQYF
TGTGCCAGCAGCTTAGGACAGCTCACAGATACGCAGTATTTT
>TRBV7-8|.|TRBJ2-2|.
CASSIEPGNGELFF
TGTGCCAGCAGCATTGAGCCTGGTAACGGGGAGCTGTTTTTT
>TRBV7-9|.|TRBJ1-3|.
CSSSPTGNTIYF
TGTTCCAGCAGCCCGACAGGAAACACCATATATTTT
>TRBV4-1|.|TRBJ1-2|TRBD1
CASSQDSGTGTNYGYTF
TGCGCCAGCAGCCAAGATTCCGGGACAGGGACGAACTATGGCTACACCTTC
>TRBV5-1|.|TRBJ2-3|TRBD2
CASSLRLAGGDTQYF
TGCGCCAGCAGCTTGAGACTAGCGGGGGGGGATACGCAGTATTTT
>TRBV28|.|TRBJ1-1|.
CASRVISGRTDTEAFF
TGTGCCAGCAGGGTCATTAGTGGGCGCACGGACACTGAAGCTTTCTTT
>TRBV27|.|TRBJ2-7|TRBD1
CASSRDRAYEQYF
TGTGCCAGCAGCCGGGACAGGGCCTACGAGCAGTACTTC
>TRBV2|few|TRBJ1-4|.
CASRDYEKLFF
TGTGCCAGCAGGGACTATGAAAAACTGTTTTTT
>TRBV29-1|.|TRBJ1-5|TRBD1
CSVRQQGVNQPQHF
TGCAGCGTCCGACAACAGGGGGTCAATCAGCCCCAGCATTTT
>TRBV25-1|.|TRBJ2-7|.
CASSGGGGLPYEQYF
TGTGCCAGCAGTGGGGGAGGGGGACTCCCCTACGAGCAGTACTTC
>TRBV30|.|TRBJ2-3|.
CAWSTSSLDTQYF
TGTGCCTGGAGTACCTCTAGTCTTGATACGCAGTATTTT
>TRBV4-1|.|TRBJ2-7|.
CASSPPSRGGSYEQYF
TGCGCCAGCAGCCCTCCCAGCCGAGGGGGTTCCTACGAGCAGTACTTC
>TRBV9|.|TRBJ2-2|.
CASSVGANTGELFF
TGTGCCAGCAGCGTAGGAGCGAACACCGGGGAGCTGTTTTTT
>TRBV5-1|.|TRBJ2-2|TRBD2
CASSLQRGATGELFF
TGCGCCAGCAGCCTCCAGCGGGGGGCTACCGGGGAGCTGTTTTTT